Presented here are 12 T cell receptor beta chains from one specimen sequenced in a study of blood T cell repertoires in COVID-19 (dated by TCRdb to 2019 to 2021). The method was the immunoSEQ multiplex PCR assay. The clones in this table, taken by TCRdb from immuneACCESS, are in-frame only. Not every clone is retained; where verified, under half of the shortfall comes from an unresolved V gene, and the cause of the rest is unknown. The sample contains 300,000 to 450,000 clones, approximately 90% of them found a single time. Roughly 1.2% of the sample is taken by the ten largest. Material for sequencing was PBMCs or T cells enriched from blood (not recorded which). The receptors stem from a woman younger than 35 who had recovered from COVID-19.

V gene TRBV7-9 combines with J gene TRBJ1-1; possible D gene TRBD1, 6 bases. V lost 5 bases and J lost 4, with 17 bases in between. The CDR3 is 15 residues long. The germline V gene encodes CDR1 SEHNR and CDR2 FQNEAQ (reference sequence). CDR3 in DNA: TGTGCCAGCAGCCCGGGAGGGGGGCTGGGCACTGAAGCTTTCTTT. Its protein product is CASSPGGGLGTEAFF.

This clone was picked up one time. This chain joins TRBV12-5 and TRBJ2-1; 8 bases agree with TRBD2. The trim removed 7 bases at V and 9 bases at J, leaving 17 bases unmatched. Per germline, CDR1 LGHNT and CDR2 FRNRAP. The CDR3 is made up of 16 amino acids. CDR3 nucleotides: TGTGCTAGTGTCTCGCTCGACGGGGGGGTGTATTTTGAGCAGTTCTTC. It specifies CASVSLDGGVYFEQFF.

The chain recombines TRBV24-1 with TRBJ2-3, with 9 bases aligning to TRBD1. Losses at the gene ends were 8 bases for V and 6 bases for J; bases not matched to a gene: 5. The germline CDR1 and CDR2 sequences are KGHDR and SFDVKD. The CDR3 is made up of 13 amino acids. The DNA of the CDR3 is TGTGCCACCAAACAGGGGGCGGGGGATACGCAGTATTTT. Amino acids: CATKQGAGDTQYF.

CDR3 region: CASSPVLQGPGELFF. CDR3 in DNA: TGTGCCAGCTCACCAGTTCTACAGGGCCCCGGGGAGCTGTTTTTT. This chain links TRBV18 with TRBJ2-2; the D gene is possibly TRBD1 (6 bases). CDR3 length: 15 residues. CDR1 and CDR2 from the germline V gene are KGHSH and LQKENI. V was trimmed by 2 bases and J by 6 bases, leaving 13 bases between them.

As to this clone: Other DNA sequences in this specimen translate into the identical CDR3. V is TRBV7-9 and J is TRBJ1-5, with D possibly being TRBD1 (6 bases). Germline-derived CDR1 and CDR2 are SEHNR and FQNEAQ (reference sequence). The CDR3 spans 14 residues. Trimming cost V 5 bases and J 0 bases, with 8 bases left between them. The CDR3 region is CASSLDSSNQPQHF. The CDR3 DNA reads as TGTGCCAGCAGCCTGGACAGTAGCAATCAGCCCCAGCATTTT.

The rearrangement links TRBV7-9 to TRBJ1-2; D gene ambiguous. The length of the CDR3 is 14 residues. Deletions cut 5 bases from V and 5 bases from J, with 15 bases between. In germline, CDR1 is SEHNR, CDR2 FQNEAQ (reference sequence). Written as DNA, the CDR3 is TGTGCCAGCAGCCCGTCCCTAGGAGGATATGGCTACACCTTC. Translated: CASSPSLGGYGYTF.

This rearrangement joins TRBV5-4 to TRBJ1-3; TRBD1 might be the D (6 bases). There are 15 residues in the CDR3. Germline CDR1 reads SGHNT; CDR2 reads YYREEE (reference sequence). V lost 0 bases and J 2 bases, leaving 9 bases between the germline ends. The CDR3 DNA sequence: TGTGCCAGCAGCTTGGACAGGGACACTGGAAACACCATATATTTT. As protein: CASSLDRDTGNTIYF.

V is TRBV19 and J is TRBJ1-6; D is possibly TRBD1 (6 bases). Trimming left V 5 bases short and J 2 bases short, with 10 bases between. The CDR3 extends over 15 amino acids. The germline CDR1 and CDR2 sequences are LNHDA and SQIVND (reference sequence). CDR3 protein: CASSRQATYNSPLHF. CDR3 nucleotide sequence: TGTGCCAGTAGTCGACAGGCCACCTATAATTCACCCCTCCACTTT.

The CDR3 coding sequence is TGTGCCAGCAGCCCCAACCAGGTACCCAATCAGCCCCAGCATTTT. Residues: CASSPNQVPNQPQHF. The V and J genes are TRBV28 and TRBJ1-5; no clear D. CDR3 length: 15 residues. CDR1 and CDR2 from the germline V gene are MDHEN and SYDVKM. Between the trimmed V and J ends, which lost 6 bases and 3 bases, there was a span of 15 bases.

The chain couples TRBV7-2 to TRBJ2-4; D call uncertain. The germline CDR1 and CDR2 sequences are SGHTA and FQGNSA. CDR3 length: 14 amino acids. Trimming cost V 2 bases and J 3 bases, with 8 bases left between them. The CDR3 bases are TGTGCCAGCAGCTTAACCGCCAGCAAAAACATTCAGTACTTC. Protein sequence: CASSLTASKNIQYF.

CDR3 protein: CASSRTGGLSPLHF. CDR3 nucleotide sequence: TGTGCCAGCAGTCGGACAGGGGGCCTGTCACCCCTCCACTTT. The J gene is TRBJ1-6, the V gene TRBV28; TRBD1 aligns across 11 bases. The CDR3 totals 14 residues. Trimming cost V 5 bases and J 10 bases; bases outside gene matches: 4. The germline CDR1 and CDR2 sequences are MDHEN and SYDVKM.

The rearrangement joins TRBV7-3 to TRBJ1-1; unclear D gene. The CDR3 is made up of 13 amino acids. Looked up from germline, CDR1 is SGHTA and CDR2 is FQGTGA. With 5 bases removed from V and 5 bases from J, the gap between germline ends came to 12 bases. The CDR3 DNA reads as TGTGCCAGCAGCCCCTCGCGAGGGACTGAAGCTTTCTTT. This sequence encodes CASSPSRGTEAFF.